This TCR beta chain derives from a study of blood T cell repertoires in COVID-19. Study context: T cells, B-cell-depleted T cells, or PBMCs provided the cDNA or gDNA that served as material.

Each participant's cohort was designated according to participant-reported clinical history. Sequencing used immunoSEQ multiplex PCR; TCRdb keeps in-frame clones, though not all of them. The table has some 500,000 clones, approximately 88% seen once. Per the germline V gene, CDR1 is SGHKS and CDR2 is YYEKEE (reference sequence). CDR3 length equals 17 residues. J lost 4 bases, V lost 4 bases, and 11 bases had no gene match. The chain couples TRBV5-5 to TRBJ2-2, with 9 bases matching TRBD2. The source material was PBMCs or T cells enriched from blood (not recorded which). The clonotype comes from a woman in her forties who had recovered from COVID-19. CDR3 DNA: TGTGCCAGCAGCATAGCGGGAGACTCACGTCTCACCGGGGAGCTGTTTTTT. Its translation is CASSIAGDSRLTGELFF.